This T cell receptor beta chain is drawn from a study of blood T cell repertoires in COVID-19. Overall study context: The cDNA or gDNA used as material had been derived from T cells, B-cell-depleted T cells, or PBMCs.

How the authors handled the data: Nucleated cell number was recorded as an estimate derived from reference gene primer amplification. TCRdb's table, derived via immunoSEQ multiplex PCR, lists solely in-frame clones and lacks some. D and trimming were read from the DNA, whereas the V and J calls and clone size are those reported in that table. The sample has about 95,000 clones, about four fifths seen once. The V and J ends lost 0 bases and 5 bases, in that order; junction bases with no gene match: 8. The CDR3 runs 17 residues. Germline assignment: CDR1 KGHSH and CDR2 LQKENI. The V call is TRBV18, the J call TRBJ2-7; TRBD2 agrees at 12 bases. The sequencing input was peripheral blood. The clonotype comes from a human donor in a cohort sampled during active COVID-19. The CDR3 region is CASSPPTSGGRPDEQYF. CDR3 sequence (DNA): TGTGCCAGCTCACCACCGACTAGCGGGGGCCGGCCTGACGAGCAGTACTTC.